These 26 T cell receptor beta chains were sequenced from one sample in a study of control samples from healthy donors and cancer patients. The protocol was immunoSEQ multiplex PCR, while the TCRdb copy is restricted to in-frame clones and leaves out a portion. This sample has 120,000 to 150,000 clones, with roughly nine tenths found just once. The material sequenced was blood. These receptors came from a young man in good health.

Of note for this clone: The junction and the germline gene differ at one end; a read error may be behind it. This chain connects TRBV7-9 to TRBJ1-4; D is unclear. From germline, CDR1 is SEHNR and CDR2 FQNEAQ (reference sequence). The CDR3 sequence is 11 residues long. DNA of the CDR3: TGTGCCAGCAGTCCAGGTGAAGAACTGTTTTTT. Residues: CASSPGEELFF.

The V and J genes are TRBV5-4 and TRBJ1-2, with D unclear. V lost 0 bases and J 0 bases, leaving 6 bases between the germline ends. The length of the CDR3 is 14 residues. Per germline, CDR1 SGHNT and CDR2 YYREEE (reference sequence). This chain's CDR3 is CASSLEHSNYGYTF. CDR3 in DNA: TGTGCCAGCAGCTTGGAGCACTCTAACTATGGCTACACCTTC.

The chain carries TRBV6-5 and TRBJ1-4, with 9 nucleotides matching TRBD1. CDR1 is MNHEY, CDR2 SVGAGI, per germline. J was trimmed by 6 bases and V by 6 bases; bases with no gene match: 2. This CDR3 has 13 residues. CDR3 DNA: TGTGCCAGCAGCCGACAGGGGGATGAAAAACTGTTTTTT. This sequence encodes CASSRQGDEKLFF.

This clone was observed a single time. This chain uses TRBV5-6 with TRBJ2-1; D remains unclear. The CDR3 is made up of 12 amino acids. Trimming removed 2 bases at V and 6 bases at J, with 6 bases between. The V gene's germline CDR1 is SGHDT and CDR2 YYEEEE. CDR3 sequence (DNA): TGTGCCAGCAGCTTCACGGGCAATGAGCAGTTCTTC. The encoded protein is CASSFTGNEQFF.

This sequence joins TRBV19 and TRBJ1-5; the D is unclear. CDR3 length: 16 amino acids. Trimming removed 0 bases from V and 6 bases from J, with 15 bases in between. The V gene's germline CDR1 is LNHDA and CDR2 SQIVND (reference sequence). This CDR3 is CASSIDRTNSFQPQHF. The CDR3 bases are TGTGCCAGTAGTATAGACAGGACCAATTCATTTCAGCCCCAGCATTTT.

The rearrangement links TRBV7-2 to TRBJ1-2; unclear D gene. Between the trimmed V and J ends, which lost 6 bases and 7 bases, there was a span of 18 bases. The CDR3 length is 14 residues. Germline CDR1 reads SGHTA; CDR2 reads FQGNSA. In DNA, the CDR3 is TGTGCCAGCAGGGGCGACGGGTCCGGGTTTGGCTACACCTTC. Its protein product is CASRGDGSGFGYTF.

V usage is TRBV3-1 (or the pseudogene TRBV3-2) and J usage is TRBJ2-7; D is uncertain. The CDR3 totals 12 residues. Trimming pared 1 base from V and 5 bases from J, leaving 6 bases between. The germline V gene encodes CDR1 LGHDT and CDR2 YNNKEL (reference sequence). The CDR3 coding sequence is TGTGCCAGCAGCCAAGGTTTCCACGAGCAGTACTTC. Translation gives CASSQGFHEQYF.

The CDR3 DNA is TGTGCCAGCAGTGTACAGTATAATGAAAAACTGTTTTTT. Translating it yields CASSVQYNEKLFF. The rearrangement uses TRBV25-1 and TRBJ1-4; D gene unclear. V was clipped by 4 bases and J by 4 bases, with 7 bases between them. Germline V gene sequence: CDR1 MGHDK, CDR2 SYGVNS. The CDR3 is made up of 13 amino acids.

This clone appeared a few times. The V call is TRBV5-1, the J call TRBJ2-7; either TRBD1 or TRBD2 may fit D (6 bases each). This CDR3 contains 15 residues. Trimming removed 0 bases from V and 0 bases from J, with 10 bases in between. Germline V gene sequence: CDR1 SGHRS, CDR2 YFSETQ. The CDR3, as DNA: TGCGCCAGCAGCTTGGTCGGGGGCGGCTCCTACGAGCAGTACTTC. This codes for CASSLVGGGSYEQYF.

This chain joins TRBV24-1 and TRBJ2-2; 7 bases align to TRBD1. Trimming removed 0 bases from V and 8 bases from J; junction bases left unmatched: 11. Germline-derived CDR1 and CDR2 are KGHDR and SFDVKD. CDR3 size: 17 residues. As DNA, the CDR3 is TGTGCCACCAGTGATTTGCGAACAGGGGCGCGCGGGGGGGAGCTGTTTTTT. Protein: CATSDLRTGARGGELFF.

The sample holds one count of this clone. The V gene is TRBV5-1, the J gene TRBJ2-5; D might be TRBD2 (6 bases). The V gene lost 4 bases and the J gene lost 5 bases, with 21 bases spanning the gap. Germline values: CDR1 SGHRS, CDR2 YFSETQ. This CDR3 spans 16 amino acids. DNA for the CDR3: TGCGCCAGCAGCCCGGGGGAGACGGGAGTGGGGGAGACCCAGTACTTC. Its translation is CASSPGETGVGETQYF. The full variable domain, rest sourced from reference TRBV5-1 and TRBJ2-5, is KAGVTQTPRYLIKTRGQQVTLSCSPISGHRSVSWYQQTPGQGLQFLFEYFSETQRNKGNFPGRFSGRQFSNSRSEMNVSTLELGDSALYLCASSPGETGVGETQYFGPGTRLLVL.

The CDR3, as DNA: TGTGCCAGCAGCCCCAAGGCCACAGATACGCAGTATTTT. This encodes CASSPKATDTQYF. The chain recombines TRBV7-2 with TRBJ2-3; D remains ambiguous. The germline CDR1 and CDR2 sequences are SGHTA and FQGNSA. The CDR3 has 13 residues. Trimming cost V 5 bases and J 2 bases, with 8 bases left between them.

The V gene is TRBV28, the J gene TRBJ2-3; 9 bases are a match to TRBD2. This CDR3 is 16 amino acids long. The V and J ends lost 3 bases and 0 bases, in that order; junction bases with no gene match: 4. Germline V gives CDR1 MDHEN, CDR2 SYDVKM. In nucleotides, the CDR3 is TGTGCCAGCAGTTTTGCCCTAGCGGGGAGCACAGATACGCAGTATTTT. It is translated as CASSFALAGSTDTQYF.

V usage is TRBV6-5 and J usage is TRBJ2-3, with a tentative D call TRBD1 (6 bases). Germline lookup yields CDR1 MNHEY and CDR2 SVGAGI. The CDR3 totals 15 residues. With 5 bases removed from V and 0 bases from J, the gap between germline ends came to 12 bases. The CDR3 DNA is TGTGCCAGCAGTACCGAGACAGGAAGCACAGATACGCAGTATTTT. Translation: CASSTETGSTDTQYF.

CDR3 in amino acids: CASSYSGLPSYEQYF. CDR3 nucleotides: TGTGCCAGCAGTTACTCGGGCCTACCTTCCTACGAGCAGTACTTC. The V gene is TRBV6-2 or TRBV6-3, the J gene TRBJ2-7; D remains ambiguous. Germline CDR1 reads MNHEY; CDR2 reads SVGEGT. V was trimmed by 0 bases and J by 1 base, leaving 10 bases between them. The CDR3 totals 15 residues.

This clone was recorded only once. This sequence joins TRBV4-1 and TRBJ2-1; D remains ambiguous. The CDR3 is 19 amino acids. Trimming cost V 2 bases and J 5 bases, with 25 bases left between them. Germline V gene sequence: CDR1 MGHRA, CDR2 YSYEKL. CDR3 bases: TGCGCCAGCAGCCAATTGTCAGCTGGCCGCACAAGTCTACACAATGAGCAGTTCTTC. This encodes CASSQLSAGRTSLHNEQFF.

The chain carries TRBV4-1 and TRBJ2-3; TRBD1 matches at 11 bases. The germline V gene has CDR1 MGHRA and CDR2 YSYEKL. The CDR3 contains 16 residues. Trimming cost V 0 bases and J 3 bases; bases outside gene matches: 2. The CDR3 bases are TGCGCCAGCAGCCAAGACTGGGACAGGGGGACAGATACGCAGTATTTT. Translating it yields CASSQDWDRGTDTQYF.

V usage is TRBV9 and J usage is TRBJ1-2; D might be TRBD1 (5 bases). Germline CDR1 SGDLS, CDR2 YYNGEE. V lost 0 bases, J lost 2 bases, and 11 bases lay in between. This CDR3 comprises 15 residues. The CDR3, as DNA: TGTGCCAGCAGCGTAGGGAGGGGCGGGAACTATGGCTACACCTTC. This sequence encodes CASSVGRGGNYGYTF.

This sequence joins TRBV6-5 and TRBJ1-1; D is uncertain. CDR1 is MNHEY, CDR2 SVGAGI, per germline. The ends were cut back, 7 bases at V and 5 bases at J, with 14 bases in the middle. The CDR3 extends over 13 amino acids. The CDR3: CASTHDGTTEAFF. In nucleotides, the CDR3 is TGTGCCAGCACCCATGACGGAACGACTGAAGCTTTCTTT.

The chain's CDR3 is CASNPGTSYGYTF. The CDR3 DNA reads TGTGCCAGCAACCCGGGCACAAGCTATGGCTACACCTTC. The chain is built from TRBV12-3 or TRBV12-4 and TRBJ1-2; no reliable D call. Trimming took off 7 bases at V and 4 bases at J, with 13 bases between the two ends. The length of the CDR3 is 13 residues.

The chain combines TRBV6-5 with TRBJ1-2; 7 nucleotides agree with TRBD1. Germline CDR1 reads MNHEY; CDR2 reads SVGAGI. Trimming took 7 bases from V and 4 from J; bases not matched to a gene: 12. The CDR3 loop spans 15 amino acids. The DNA of the CDR3 is TGTGCCAGCACCGAAGGAGGGGGCGCGGCCTATGGCTACACCTTC. As protein: CASTEGGGAAYGYTF.

The genes are TRBV2 and TRBJ2-5; possible D gene TRBD2, 5 bases. V gave up 0 bases and J gave up 2 bases, with 10 bases separating them. Per germline, CDR1 SNHLY and CDR2 FYNNEI. The CDR3 contains 15 residues. Here the CDR3 reads CASSEASASQETQYF. The CDR3 DNA reads TGTGCCAGCAGTGAAGCTAGCGCCTCGCAAGAGACCCAGTACTTC.

This clone was seen only a few times. The chain links TRBV6-2 or TRBV6-3 to TRBJ2-7, with D tentatively TRBD1 (6 bases). The CDR3 runs to 19 residues. Germline CDR1 MNHEY, CDR2 SVGEGT. The V and J ends lost 6 bases and 1 base respectively, with 28 bases between them. In DNA, the CDR3 is TGTGCCAGCAGCAGCACCCTCCGGACAGCAGGGAAAGAATCCTACGAGCAGTACTTC. Protein: CASSSTLRTAGKESYEQYF.

V and J are TRBV5-1 and TRBJ2-2, with D unclear. Germline V lookup: CDR1 SGHRS, CDR2 YFSETQ. The CDR3 runs 15 residues. V was cut by 1 base and J by 3 bases, with 10 bases left in between. CDR3 DNA sequence: TGCGCCAGCAGCTTGTCATTATCCGACACCGGGGAGCTGTTTTTT. Amino acids: CASSLSLSDTGELFF.

The chain uses TRBV30 and TRBJ1-1; D gene unclear. Germline V lookup: CDR1 GTSNPN, CDR2 SVGIG (reference sequence). The CDR3 has 11 amino acids. V was clipped by 1 base and J by 7 bases, with 7 bases between them. For the CDR3, the DNA is TGTGCCTGGAGTGACGAAAGTGAAGCTTTCTTT. This gives the protein CAWSDESEAFF.

The rearrangement joins TRBV6-4 to TRBJ2-3; D is unclear. Trimming stripped 6 bases from V and 0 bases from J, with 10 bases between. Germline-derived CDR1 and CDR2 are MRHNA and SNTAGT. This CDR3 region has 14 residues. CDR3 coding DNA: TGTGCCAGCAGCCCACTCGGGAGCACAGATACGCAGTATTTT. It encodes CASSPLGSTDTQYF.